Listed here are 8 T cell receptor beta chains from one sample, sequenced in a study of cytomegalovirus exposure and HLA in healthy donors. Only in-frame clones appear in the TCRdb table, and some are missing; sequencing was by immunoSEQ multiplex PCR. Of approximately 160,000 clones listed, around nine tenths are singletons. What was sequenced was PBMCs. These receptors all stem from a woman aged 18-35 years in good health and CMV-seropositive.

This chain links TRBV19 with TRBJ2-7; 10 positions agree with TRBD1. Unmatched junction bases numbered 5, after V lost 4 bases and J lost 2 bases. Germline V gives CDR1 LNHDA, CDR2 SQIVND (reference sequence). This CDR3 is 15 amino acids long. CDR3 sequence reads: CASSRTGGSTYEQYF. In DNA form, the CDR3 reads TGTGCCAGTAGTAGGACAGGGGGTTCGACCTACGAGCAGTACTTC.

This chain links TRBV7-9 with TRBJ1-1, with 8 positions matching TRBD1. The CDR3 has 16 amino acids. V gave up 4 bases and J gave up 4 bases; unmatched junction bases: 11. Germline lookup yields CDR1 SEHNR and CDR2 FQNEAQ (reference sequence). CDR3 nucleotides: TGTGCCAGCAGCTCGGGACAGGTCAGAGCGGGCACTGAAGCTTTCTTT. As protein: CASSSGQVRAGTEAFF.

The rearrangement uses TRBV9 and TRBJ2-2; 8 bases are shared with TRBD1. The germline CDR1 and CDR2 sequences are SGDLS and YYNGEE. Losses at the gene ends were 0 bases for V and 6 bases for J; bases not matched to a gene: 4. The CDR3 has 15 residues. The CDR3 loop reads CASSVGAGGAGELFF. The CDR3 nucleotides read TGTGCCAGCAGCGTAGGGGCAGGGGGCGCCGGGGAGCTGTTTTTT. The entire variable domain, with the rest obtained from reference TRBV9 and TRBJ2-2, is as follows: DSGVTQTPKHLITATGQRVTLRCSPRSGDLSVYWYQQSLDQGLQFLIQYYNGEERAKGNILERFSAQQFPDLHSELNLSSLELGDSALYFCASSVGAGGAGELFFGEGSRLTVL.

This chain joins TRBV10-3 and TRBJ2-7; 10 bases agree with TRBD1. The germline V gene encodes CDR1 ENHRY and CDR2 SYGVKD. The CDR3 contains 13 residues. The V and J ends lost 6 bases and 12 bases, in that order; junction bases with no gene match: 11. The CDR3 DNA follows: TGTGCCATCAGCCCCGGGACAGGGGAAAGTCGGTACTTC. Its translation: CAISPGTGESRYF.

CDR3 in amino acids: CASSQRRGSRGGETQYF. The CDR3 DNA reads as TGTGCCAGCAGCCAAAGAAGAGGGTCGCGAGGAGGAGAGACCCAGTACTTC. The V call is TRBV5-6, the J call TRBJ2-5; D might be TRBD2 (5 bases). The CDR3 runs 17 residues. The V end was cut by 4 bases, the J end by 4 bases, with 23 bases between. Germline V gene sequence: CDR1 SGHDT, CDR2 YYEEEE. Complete variable domain (other parts from reference TRBV5-6 and TRBJ2-5): DAGVTQSPTHLIKTRGQQVTLRCSPKSGHDTVSWYQQALGQGPQFIFQYYEEEERQRGNFPDRFSGHQFPNYSSELNVNALLLGDSALYLCASSQRRGSRGGETQYFGPGTRLLVL.

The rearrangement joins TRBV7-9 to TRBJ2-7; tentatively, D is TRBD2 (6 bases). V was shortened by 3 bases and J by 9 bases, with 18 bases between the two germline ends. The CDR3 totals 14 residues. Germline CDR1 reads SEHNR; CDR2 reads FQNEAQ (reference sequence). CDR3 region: CASSFGSPVYRQYF. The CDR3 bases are TGTGCCAGCAGCTTCGGGAGCCCCGTGTATCGGCAGTACTTC.

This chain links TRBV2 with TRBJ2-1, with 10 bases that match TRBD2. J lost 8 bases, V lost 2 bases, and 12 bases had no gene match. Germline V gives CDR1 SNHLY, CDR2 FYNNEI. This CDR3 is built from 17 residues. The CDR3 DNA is TGTGCCAGCAGTGAAAGGCTAGCGGGAGTTAGGGGCTATGAGCAGTTCTTC. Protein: CASSERLAGVRGYEQFF.

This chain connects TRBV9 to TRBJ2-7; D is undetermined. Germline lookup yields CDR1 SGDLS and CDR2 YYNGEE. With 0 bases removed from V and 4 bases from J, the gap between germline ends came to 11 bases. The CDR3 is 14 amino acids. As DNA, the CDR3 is TGTGCCAGCAGCGTAGAGCAGATCGGGTACGAGCAGTACTTC. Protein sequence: CASSVEQIGYEQYF.